The rows below give T cell receptor beta chains drawn from one sample of a study of T cells in Graves' hyperthyroidism and ophthalmopathy. TCRdb independently ran MiXCR on the multiplex PCR reads; one entry per CDR3 protein. Of about 420,000 distinct CDR3 sequences in the sample, more than 15% were seen once. Sequencing input: blood. The receptors here all came from a woman aged 18-30 years with Graves' hyperthyroidism. Each CDR3 is given with its conserved first and last residue. The order of the fields is clone size, D gene, J gene, V gene, CDR3 DNA, CDR3 protein. The D gene is left open where the match is weak. Clone size is given for some rows only: seen once, a few or many times, or a class if the clone is expanded.

size: NA
D: NA
J: TRBJ2-7
V: TRBV6-1
DNA: TGTGCCAGCAGATCAACTGGCGGGACCGACGAGCAGTACTTC
CDR3: CASRSTGGTDEQYF

size: many
D: NA
J: TRBJ2-1
V: TRBV5-1
DNA: TGCGCCAGCAGCTTGAATATGGGCAATGAGCAGTTCTTC
CDR3: CASSLNMGNEQFF

size: many
D: NA
J: TRBJ1-1
V: TRBV29-1
DNA: TGCAGCGTGCTCACGGGAGGGGTGGCCACTGAAGCTTTCTTT
CDR3: CSVLTGGVATEAFF

size: many
D: TRBD2
J: TRBJ2-1
V: TRBV5-1
DNA: TGCGCCAGCAGCCCCCGCGGGAGGAGCAATGAGCAGTTCTTC
CDR3: CASSPRGRSNEQFF

size: few
D: TRBD1
J: TRBJ2-3
V: TRBV6-2/TRBV6-3
DNA: TGTGCCAGCAGCGGACAGGGCATCGCAGATACGCAGTATTTT
CDR3: CASSGQGIADTQYF

size: NA
D: NA
J: TRBJ1-2
V: TRBV7-9
DNA: TGTGCCAGCAGCTTCCCAGACAGGCCCGGCTACACCTTC
CDR3: CASSFPDRPGYTF

size: NA
D: TRBD1
J: TRBJ1-5
V: TRBV10-3
DNA: TGTGCCATCAGTGCAGGGGGCTCAAGCAATCAGCCCCAGCATTTT
CDR3: CAISAGGSSNQPQHF

size: few
D: TRBD2
J: TRBJ2-1
V: TRBV6-1
DNA: TGTGCCAGCACGGTAGCGGGAGAACCCTCCAATGAGCAGTTCTTC
CDR3: CASTVAGEPSNEQFF

size: NA
D: NA
J: TRBJ1-2
V: TRBV29-1
DNA: TGCAGCGTTGATAATGCACCGGGGCCGTTAAACTATGGCTACACCTTC
CDR3: CSVDNAPGPLNYGYTF

size: NA
D: NA
J: TRBJ1-2
V: TRBV19
DNA: TGTGCCAGTAGTATAGTTCCGCAGGGTCGGTATGGCTACACCTTC
CDR3: CASSIVPQGRYGYTF

size: many
D: NA
J: TRBJ2-7
V: TRBV3-1
DNA: TGTGCCAGCAGCCGAGGGAGGAACTCCTACGAGCAGTACTTC
CDR3: CASSRGRNSYEQYF

size: few
D: TRBD1
J: TRBJ1-1
V: TRBV3-1
DNA: TGTGCCAGCACCTTACTAGGGGGCCTACCCGGGGAGGCTTTCTTT
CDR3: CASTLLGGLPGEAFF

size: few
D: NA
J: TRBJ2-1
V: TRBV5-6
DNA: TGTGCCAGCAGCCGCACTAGTTTGTATGAGCAGTTCTTC
CDR3: CASSRTSLYEQFF

size: few
D: NA
J: TRBJ2-1
V: TRBV24-1
DNA: TGTGCCACCAGTGACCCCAGGGCAGGGGTTTCTAATGAGCAGTTCTTC
CDR3: CATSDPRAGVSNEQFF

size: many
D: NA
J: TRBJ2-1
V: TRBV13
DNA: TGTGCCAGCAGCTCCCTGCAGAGGACTGGGTACAATGAGCAGTTCTTC
CDR3: CASSSLQRTGYNEQFF

size: few
D: NA
J: TRBJ1-1
V: TRBV7-2
DNA: TGTGCCAGCAGCCCCACGAGGAGAGTTTTTTCCACTGAAGCTTTCTTT
CDR3: CASSPTRRVFSTEAFF

size: NA
D: TRBD2
J: TRBJ2-2
V: TRBV7-9
DNA: TGTGCCAGCGGAGGACTAGCGGACACGAACACCGGGGAGCCGTTTTTT
CDR3: CASGGLADTNTGEPFF

size: NA
D: TRBD2
J: TRBJ2-7
V: TRBV27
DNA: TGTGCCAGCAGACATCCCGCACTAGCGGGAGGGTACGAGCAGTACTTC
CDR3: CASRHPALAGGYEQYF

size: NA
D: TRBD2
J: TRBJ2-1
V: TRBV6-2/TRBV6-3
DNA: TGTGCCAGTAACCCACCTGGACTAGTGAATGAGCAGTTCTTC
CDR3: CASNPPGLVNEQFF

size: NA
D: TRBD2
J: TRBJ2-5
V: TRBV20-1
DNA: TGCAGTGGTGGGGCGGGGGTACAAGAGACCCAGTATTTC
CDR3: CSGGAGVQETQYF

size: few
D: NA
J: TRBJ2-7
V: TRBV15
DNA: TGTGCCACCAGCAGAGGGCTTGTGGGGGAGCAGTACTTC
CDR3: CATSRGLVGEQYF

size: many
D: TRBD2
J: TRBJ2-5
V: TRBV12-3/TRBV12-4
DNA: TGTGCCAGCAGGTCCAGCGGGAGAGGGAACCAAGAGACCCAGTACTTC
CDR3: CASRSSGRGNQETQYF

size: many
D: NA
J: TRBJ1-1
V: TRBV7-8
DNA: TGTGCCAGCAGCCCTCTGACATTCACTGAAGCTTTCTTT
CDR3: CASSPLTFTEAFF

size: NA
D: NA
J: TRBJ2-3
V: TRBV27
DNA: TGTGCCAGCAGTCCCTCAGGGGGGAAAGATACGCAGTATTTT
CDR3: CASSPSGGKDTQYF

size: many
D: TRBD2
J: TRBJ2-1
V: TRBV6-1
DNA: TGTGCCAGCAGGGGCGGTAGCGGGGGGTCATATGAGCAGTTCTTC
CDR3: CASRGGSGGSYEQFF

size: NA
D: NA
J: TRBJ2-7
V: TRBV6-2/TRBV6-3
DNA: TGTGCCAGCACCACTAACTATGTAGAGCAGTACTTC
CDR3: CASTTNYVEQYF

size: many
D: TRBD1
J: TRBJ1-5
V: TRBV27
DNA: TGTGCCAGCAGTTTATCGAACAGGGGGGGCAATCAGCCCCAGCATTTT
CDR3: CASSLSNRGGNQPQHF

size: many
D: TRBD2
J: TRBJ2-3
V: TRBV20-1
DNA: TGCAGTGCTAGAGGGGCTAGCGGGAAAGGGTCAGATACGCAGTATTTT
CDR3: CSARGASGKGSDTQYF

size: once
D: TRBD2
J: TRBJ2-1
V: TRBV24-1
DNA: TGTGCCACCAGTGTCACTAGCGAGCTTTACAATGAGCAGTTCTTC
CDR3: CATSVTSELYNEQFF

size: NA
D: NA
J: TRBJ1-2
V: TRBV20-1
DNA: TGCAGTGCCACAGGCACGTACTATGGCTACACCTTC
CDR3: CSATGTYYGYTF

size: NA
D: NA
J: TRBJ2-1
V: TRBV12-3/TRBV12-4
DNA: TGTGCCAGCAGTTCCTTTTCGGGGGGGACAGGGCCATACAATGAGCAGTTCTTC
CDR3: CASSSFSGGTGPYNEQFF

size: few
D: TRBD2
J: TRBJ2-3
V: TRBV29-1
DNA: TGCAGCGTGATCCAGCGAACTAGCGGGAGGGGGGGCACAGATACGCAGTATTTT
CDR3: CSVIQRTSGRGGTDTQYF

size: few
D: NA
J: TRBJ1-2
V: TRBV6-1
DNA: TGTGCCAGCAATCAGGGCCCCCTATTTGGCTACACCTTC
CDR3: CASNQGPLFGYTF

size: NA
D: NA
J: TRBJ2-7
V: TRBV6-1
DNA: TGTGCCAGCAGGCGTCCGGGACAAAGTTACGAGCAGTACTTC
CDR3: CASRRPGQSYEQYF

size: few
D: TRBD1
J: TRBJ2-3
V: TRBV10-3
DNA: TGTGCCACCCGGGACAGTATTGCAGATACGCAGTATTTT
CDR3: CATRDSIADTQYF

size: many
D: TRBD1
J: TRBJ2-5
V: TRBV6-1
DNA: TGTGCCAGCAGAGGGACAGGGAGAGAGACCCAGTACTTC
CDR3: CASRGTGRETQYF

size: few
D: TRBD1
J: TRBJ2-1
V: TRBV5-1
DNA: TGCGCCAGCAGCCCCCTCCCGACAGGGAGCCCCTACAATGAGCAGTTCTTC
CDR3: CASSPLPTGSPYNEQFF

size: NA
D: TRBD2
J: TRBJ2-1
V: TRBV20-1
DNA: TGCAGTGCTAGAGATCAACTAGCGTATACCTACAATGAGCAGTTCTTC
CDR3: CSARDQLAYTYNEQFF

size: many
D: TRBD2
J: TRBJ2-7
V: TRBV5-1
DNA: TGCGCCAGCAGCCCCCGGACTAGCGGGAGTCCGTACGAGCAGTACTTC
CDR3: CASSPRTSGSPYEQYF

size: many
D: TRBD1
J: TRBJ2-1
V: TRBV7-7
DNA: TGTGCTAGCAGCAACGGACAGGGAGATTACAATGAGCAGTTCTTC
CDR3: CASSNGQGDYNEQFF

size: many
D: NA
J: TRBJ1-2
V: TRBV9
DNA: TGTGCCAGCAGCGGATTCGGGGGGGGTACTGGCTACACCTTC
CDR3: CASSGFGGGTGYTF

size: many
D: TRBD2
J: TRBJ2-1
V: TRBV27
DNA: TGTGCCAGCAGTTTAAGGCTAGCGGGTTACAATGAGCAGTTCTTC
CDR3: CASSLRLAGYNEQFF

size: many
D: NA
J: TRBJ1-2
V: TRBV5-6
DNA: TGTGCCAGCAGCTTTGAGAGTAACTATGGCTACACCTTC
CDR3: CASSFESNYGYTF

size: many
D: NA
J: TRBJ1-3
V: TRBV6-1
DNA: TGTGCCAGCAGTTCTATCCTTGGGAGGGGGATAAACACCATATATTTT
CDR3: CASSSILGRGINTIYF

size: NA
D: TRBD1
J: TRBJ2-5
V: TRBV7-2
DNA: TGTGCCAGCAGCTTATCAGGACAGGATCTCCAAGAGACCCAGTACTTC
CDR3: CASSLSGQDLQETQYF

size: many
D: NA
J: TRBJ1-2
V: TRBV7-9
DNA: TGTGCCAGCAGCTTTGAAGGAGGAAATCGTGGCTACACCTTC
CDR3: CASSFEGGNRGYTF

size: NA
D: NA
J: TRBJ2-5
V: TRBV7-3
DNA: TGTGCCAGCAGCTCATATAGAGAAGAGACCCAGTACTTC
CDR3: CASSSYREETQYF

size: NA
D: TRBD1
J: TRBJ2-2
V: TRBV9
DNA: TGTGCCAGCAGCGCGACAGGGGGATTGAACACCGGGGAGCTGTTTTTT
CDR3: CASSATGGLNTGELFF

size: few
D: TRBD2
J: TRBJ2-3
V: TRBV20-1
DNA: TGCAGTGCCATCGGGGGGTTTCCCACAGATACGCAGTATTTT
CDR3: CSAIGGFPTDTQYF

size: many
D: NA
J: TRBJ2-6
V: TRBV11-2
DNA: TGTGCCAGCAGCTTTACAGGGACTGGGGCCAACGTCCTGACTTTC
CDR3: CASSFTGTGANVLTF

size: NA
D: NA
J: TRBJ2-7
V: TRBV10-3
DNA: TGTGCCATCAGTGAGTCCAGTTCCTACGAGCAGTACTTC
CDR3: CAISESSSYEQYF

size: NA
D: NA
J: TRBJ2-1
V: TRBV27
DNA: TGTGCCAGCAGCTTAGACAGACCGTACGTCAATGAGCAGTTCTTC
CDR3: CASSLDRPYVNEQFF

size: many
D: NA
J: TRBJ2-3
V: TRBV11-3
DNA: TGTGCCAGCAGCGACACTAGCACAGATACGCAGTATTTT
CDR3: CASSDTSTDTQYF